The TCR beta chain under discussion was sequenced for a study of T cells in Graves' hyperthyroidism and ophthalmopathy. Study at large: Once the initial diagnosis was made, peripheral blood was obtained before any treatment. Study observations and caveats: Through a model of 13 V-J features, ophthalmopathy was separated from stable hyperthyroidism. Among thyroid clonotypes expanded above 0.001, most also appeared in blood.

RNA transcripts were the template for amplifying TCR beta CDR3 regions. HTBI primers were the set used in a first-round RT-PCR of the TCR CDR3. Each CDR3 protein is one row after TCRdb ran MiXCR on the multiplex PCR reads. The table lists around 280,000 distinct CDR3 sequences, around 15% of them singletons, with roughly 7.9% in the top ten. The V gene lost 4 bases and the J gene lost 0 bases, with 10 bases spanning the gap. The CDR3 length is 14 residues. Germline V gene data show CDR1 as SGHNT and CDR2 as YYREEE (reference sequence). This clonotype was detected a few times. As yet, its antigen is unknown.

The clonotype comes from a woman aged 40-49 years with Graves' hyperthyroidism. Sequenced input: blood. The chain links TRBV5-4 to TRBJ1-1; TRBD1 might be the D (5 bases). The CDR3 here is CASSRQFMNTEAFF. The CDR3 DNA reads TGTGCCAGCAGCCGACAGTTCATGAACACTGAAGCTTTCTTT.